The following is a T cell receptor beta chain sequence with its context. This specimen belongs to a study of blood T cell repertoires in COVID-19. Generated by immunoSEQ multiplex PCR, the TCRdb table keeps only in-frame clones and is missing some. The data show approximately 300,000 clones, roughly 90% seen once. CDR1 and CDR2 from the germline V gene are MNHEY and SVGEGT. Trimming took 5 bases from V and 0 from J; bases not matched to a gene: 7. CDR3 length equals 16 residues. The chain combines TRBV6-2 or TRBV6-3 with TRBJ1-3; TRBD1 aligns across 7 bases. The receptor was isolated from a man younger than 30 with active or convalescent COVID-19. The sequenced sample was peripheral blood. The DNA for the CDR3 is TGTGCCAGCAGTGATCGAGGGGGCTCCTCTGGAAACACCATATATTTT. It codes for CASSDRGGSSGNTIYF.